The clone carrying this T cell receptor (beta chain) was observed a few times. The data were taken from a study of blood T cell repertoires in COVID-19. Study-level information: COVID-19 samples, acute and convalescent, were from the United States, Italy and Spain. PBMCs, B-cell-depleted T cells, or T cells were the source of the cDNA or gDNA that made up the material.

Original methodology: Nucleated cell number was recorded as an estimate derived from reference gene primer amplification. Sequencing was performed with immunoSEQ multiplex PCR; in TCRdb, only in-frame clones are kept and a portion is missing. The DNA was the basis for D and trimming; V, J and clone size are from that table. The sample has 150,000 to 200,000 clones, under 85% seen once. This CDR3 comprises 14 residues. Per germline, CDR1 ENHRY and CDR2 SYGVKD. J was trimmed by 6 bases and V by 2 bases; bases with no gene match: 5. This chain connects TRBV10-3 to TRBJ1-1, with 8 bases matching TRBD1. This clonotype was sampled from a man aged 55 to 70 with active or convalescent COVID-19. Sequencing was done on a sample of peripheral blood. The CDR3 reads CAISEPTGGPEAFF. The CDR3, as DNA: TGTGCCATCAGTGAGCCTACAGGGGGGCCTGAAGCTTTCTTT.